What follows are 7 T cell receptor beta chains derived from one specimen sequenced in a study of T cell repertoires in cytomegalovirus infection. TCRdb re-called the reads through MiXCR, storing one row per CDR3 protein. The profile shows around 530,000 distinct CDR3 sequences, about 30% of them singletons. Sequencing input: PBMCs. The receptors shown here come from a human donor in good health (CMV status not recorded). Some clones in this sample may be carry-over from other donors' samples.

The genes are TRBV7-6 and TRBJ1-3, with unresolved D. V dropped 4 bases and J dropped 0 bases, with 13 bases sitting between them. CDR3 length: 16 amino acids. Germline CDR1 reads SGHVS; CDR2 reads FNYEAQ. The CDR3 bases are TGTGCCAGCAGCTCACGCGAGGCCTCCTCTGGAAACACCATATATTTT. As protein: CASSSREASSGNTIYF.

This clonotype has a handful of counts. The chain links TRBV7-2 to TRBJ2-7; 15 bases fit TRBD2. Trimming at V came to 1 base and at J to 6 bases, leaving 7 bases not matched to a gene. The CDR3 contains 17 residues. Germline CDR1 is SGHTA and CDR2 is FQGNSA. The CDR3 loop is CASSLGAGLAGGSEQYF. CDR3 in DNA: TGTGCCAGCAGCTTAGGGGCGGGACTAGCGGGAGGTTCCGAGCAGTACTTC.

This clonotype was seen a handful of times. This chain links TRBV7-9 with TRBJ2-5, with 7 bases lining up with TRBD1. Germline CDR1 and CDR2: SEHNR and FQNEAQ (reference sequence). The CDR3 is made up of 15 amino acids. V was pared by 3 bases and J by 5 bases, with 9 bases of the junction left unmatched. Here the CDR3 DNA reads TGTGCCAGCAGCTTCTCGTGGACAGGCCCGGAGACCCAGTACTTC. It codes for CASSFSWTGPETQYF. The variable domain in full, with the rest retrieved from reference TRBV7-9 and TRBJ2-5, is DTGVSQNPRHKITKRGQNVTFRCDPISEHNRLYWYRQTLGQGPEFLTYFQNEAQLEKSRLLSDRFSAERPKGSFSTLEIQRTEQGDSAMYLCASSFSWTGPETQYFGPGTRLLVL.

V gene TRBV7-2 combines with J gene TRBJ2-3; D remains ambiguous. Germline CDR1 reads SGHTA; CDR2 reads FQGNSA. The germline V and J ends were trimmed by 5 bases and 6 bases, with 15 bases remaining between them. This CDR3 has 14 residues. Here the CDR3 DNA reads TGTGCCAGCAGCCCGGACGGACGTGGGGATACGCAGTATTTT. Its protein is CASSPDGRGDTQYF. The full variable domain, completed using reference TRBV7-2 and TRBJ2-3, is GAGVSQSPSNKVTEKGKDVELRCDPISGHTALYWYRQSLGQGLEFLIYFQGNSAPDKSGLPSDRFSAERTGGSVSTLTIQRTQQEDSAVYLCASSPDGRGDTQYFGPGTRLTVL.

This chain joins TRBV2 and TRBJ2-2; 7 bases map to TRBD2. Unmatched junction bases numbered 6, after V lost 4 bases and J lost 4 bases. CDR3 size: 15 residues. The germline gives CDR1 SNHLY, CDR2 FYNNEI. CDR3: CASSVLREITGELFF. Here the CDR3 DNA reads TGTGCCAGCAGTGTTTTGCGGGAGATCACCGGGGAGCTGTTTTTT. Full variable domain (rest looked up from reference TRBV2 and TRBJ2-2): EPEVTQTPSHQVTQMGQEVILRCVPISNHLYFYWYRQILGQKVEFLVSFYNNEISEKSEIFDDQFSVERPDGSNFTLKIRSTKLEDSAMYFCASSVLREITGELFFGEGSRLTVL.

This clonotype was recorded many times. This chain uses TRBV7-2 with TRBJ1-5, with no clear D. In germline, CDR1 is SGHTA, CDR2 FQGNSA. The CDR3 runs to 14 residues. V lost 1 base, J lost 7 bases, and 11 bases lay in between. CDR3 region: CASSLGPKAQPQHF. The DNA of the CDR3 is TGTGCCAGCAGCTTAGGCCCCAAGGCACAGCCCCAGCATTTT.

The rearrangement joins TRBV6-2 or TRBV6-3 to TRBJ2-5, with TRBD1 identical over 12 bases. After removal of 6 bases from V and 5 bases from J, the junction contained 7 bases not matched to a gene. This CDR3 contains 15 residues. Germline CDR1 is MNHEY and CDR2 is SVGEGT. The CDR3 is CASRSGTGGVETQYF. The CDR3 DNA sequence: TGTGCCAGCAGGTCCGGGACAGGGGGCGTTGAGACCCAGTACTTC.